The clone carrying this T cell receptor beta chain was detected a few times. TCRdb used MiXCR to reprocess the 5' RACE reads, holding one entry per CDR3 protein. In the table there are 100,000 to 150,000 distinct CDR3 sequences, 14% to 15% of which are singletons. Germline values: CDR1 GTSNPN, CDR2 SVGIG (reference sequence). Trimming cost V 3 bases and J 7 bases, with 16 bases left between them. This CDR3 region has 15 residues. These data belong to a study of early T cells in non-severe SARS-CoV-2 infection. Study information: Bulk RNA isolated from unsorted whole blood underwent sequencing; chains were not paired.

The sample consisted of whole blood. J is TRBJ1-6 and V is TRBV30; possible D gene TRBD1, 6 bases. The sequence came from an adult who was a healthcare worker with PCR-confirmed SARS-CoV-2 infection or an uninfected control (not recorded which). The CDR3 sequence: CAWSEISGVNSPLHF. The CDR3 bases are TGTGCCTGGAGCGAGATCTCAGGGGTCAATTCACCCCTCCACTTT.